Presented here are 17 T cell receptor beta chains from one specimen sequenced in a study of CD8 T cells in Susac syndrome. An input of about 0.5 to 1 ug of RNA was subjected to reverse transcription using random hexamers. TCRdb redid the calling of the immunoSEQ multiplex PCR reads with MiXCR, one entry per CDR3 protein. The sample records a few hundred thousand distinct CDR3 sequences, over 75% being singletons. Sequences were obtained from CD8+ T cells from PBMCs. The receptors originated from a human donor with multiple sclerosis.

This clonotype has just one count. J is TRBJ2-7 and V is TRBV29-1; tentative D call: TRBD2 (5 bases). The CDR3 spans 14 residues. Germline V CDR1 and CDR2: SQVTM, ANQGSEA. V lost 4 bases, J lost 2 bases, and 15 bases lay in between. Here the CDR3 reads CSVVSGRSAYEQYF. In DNA, the CDR3 is TGCAGCGTTGTAAGTGGGAGAAGTGCCTACGAGCAGTACTTC.

The V gene is TRBV4-3, the J gene TRBJ2-1; D could derive from TRBD1 or TRBD2 (5 bases each). V gave up 0 bases and J gave up 10 bases, with 16 bases separating them. The length of the CDR3 is 15 residues. Germline-derived CDR1 and CDR2 are LGHNA and YSLEER. The CDR3 reads CASSQDAYLRDEQFF. CDR3 bases: TGCGCCAGCAGCCAAGATGCCTACCTTCGGGACGAGCAGTTCTTC.

CDR3 sequence reads: CASSSGDTYEQYF. The CDR3 DNA sequence: TGTGCCAGCAGCTCTGGGGACACGTACGAGCAGTACTTC. V gene TRBV7-6 combines with J gene TRBJ2-7; TRBD1 might be the D (6 bases). The CDR3 sequence is 13 residues long. V lost 4 bases and J 4 bases, leaving 11 bases between the germline ends. CDR1 and CDR2 (germline): SGHVS, FNYEAQ. Filled out from reference TRBV7-6 and TRBJ2-7, the complete variable domain reads GAGVSQSPRYKVTKRGQDVALRCDPISGHVSLYWYRQALGQGPEFLTYFNYEAQQDKSGLPNDRFSAERPEGSISTLTIQRTEQRDSAMYRCASSSGDTYEQYFGPGTRLTVT.

The chain links TRBV5-4 to TRBJ2-1; 8 bases align to TRBD2. This CDR3 has 15 amino acids. Trimming took 4 bases from V and 2 from J; bases not matched to a gene: 5. CDR1 is SGHNT and CDR2 is YYREEE in the germline V gene (reference sequence). As DNA, the CDR3 is TGTGCCAGCAGCACACTAGCGGACCCCTACAATGAGCAGTTCTTC. Protein product: CASSTLADPYNEQFF.

With respect to this clonotype: The junction does not match germline at one end; this may be a read error. The chain has TRBV7-9 and TRBJ1-4, with D unresolved. Germline assignment: CDR1 SEHNR and CDR2 FQNEAQ (reference sequence). The CDR3 runs 12 residues. CDR3 region: CASEGLDEKLFF. In DNA, the CDR3 is TGTGCCAGTGAGGGCTTAGATGAGAAACTGTTTTTT.

The chain uses TRBV28 and TRBJ2-7, with unresolved D. The V gene lost 7 bases and the J gene lost 0 bases, with 16 bases spanning the gap. The CDR3 length is 15 residues. The germline CDR1 and CDR2 sequences are MDHEN and SYDVKM. The CDR3 here is CASTEGMNLSYEQYF. The CDR3 bases are TGTGCCAGCACCGAAGGTATGAACCTCTCCTACGAGCAGTACTTC.

The rearrangement joins TRBV5-6 to TRBJ1-1; D perhaps matches TRBD1 (5 bases). Trimming cost V 0 bases and J 6 bases, with 12 bases left between them. Looked up from germline, CDR1 is SGHDT and CDR2 is YYEEEE. The CDR3 spans 14 residues. The DNA of the CDR3 is TGTGCCAGCAGCTTGGTCAATCAGGGATCTGAAGCTTTCTTT. Translated: CASSLVNQGSEAFF.

This sequence joins TRBV7-9 and TRBJ1-1, with a weak D call TRBD1 (5 bases). The CDR3 totals 14 residues. Germline CDR1 is SEHNR and CDR2 is FQNEAQ (reference sequence). V shed 3 bases and J shed 6 bases, with 14 bases lying between them. As DNA, the CDR3 is TGTGCCAGCAGCTTTTTTCCCAGGGACCCTGAAGCTTTCTTT. Translating it yields CASSFFPRDPEAFF.

Comments on this clonotype: One end of the junction does not line up with germline, which may come from a read error. This chain links TRBV29-1 with TRBJ2-3, with D possibly being TRBD1 (6 bases). Germline-derived CDR1 and CDR2 are SQVTM and ANQGSEA. There are 15 residues in the CDR3. Written as DNA, the CDR3 is TGCAGCGTTGAAATCAGGGGCGCTAGCACAAATACGCAGTATTTT. This gives the protein CSVEIRGASTNTQYF.

The rearrangement links TRBV28 to TRBJ2-5; TRBD1 matches 7 bases. CDR3 length equals 15 residues. The J segment lost 1 base and the V segment lost 5 bases, leaving 7 bases of the junction unmatched. Germline V gene data show CDR1 as MDHEN and CDR2 as SYDVKM. As DNA, the CDR3 is TGTGCCAGCAGTCAGGGGGACAGCCTCCAAGAGACCCAGTACTTC. Its protein product is CASSQGDSLQETQYF.

V usage is TRBV7-9 and J usage is TRBJ2-1, with 8 bases fitting TRBD2. CDR1 and CDR2 (germline): SEHNR, FQNEAQ (reference sequence). This CDR3 has 14 residues. V was pared by 6 bases and J by 5 bases, with 6 bases of the junction left unmatched. Written as DNA, the CDR3 is TGTGCCAGCAGTTTAACTAGCGGCGACAATGAGCAGTTCTTC. Protein product: CASSLTSGDNEQFF.

V gene TRBV12-3 or TRBV12-4 combines with J gene TRBJ2-7; maybe TRBD1 (6 bases). Trimming cost V 5 bases and J 0 bases, with 20 bases left between them. CDR3 length: 17 residues. CDR3: CASSITLWDKPSYEQYF. The CDR3 DNA is TGTGCCAGCAGTATCACCCTCTGGGACAAACCCTCCTACGAGCAGTACTTC.

The chain combines TRBV10-3 with TRBJ2-7, with D tentatively TRBD1 (6 bases). V lost 8 bases, J lost 3 bases, and 14 bases lay in between. The CDR3 has 13 residues. Germline CDR1 reads ENHRY; CDR2 reads SYGVKD. The CDR3 loop is CAIRDTTYYEQYF. DNA for the CDR3: TGTGCCATCCGGGACACAACTTACTACGAGCAGTACTTC.

The chain employs TRBV6-1 and TRBJ1-2, with D possibly matching TRBD1 (6 bases). CDR1 is MNHNS and CDR2 is SASEGT in the germline V gene. Trimming cost V 1 base and J 5 bases, with 17 bases left between them. This CDR3 spans 16 amino acids. The CDR3 nucleotides read TGTGCCAGCAGTGAAGTAGGGGGATCCGGGCGTTATGGCTACACCTTC. Protein product: CASSEVGGSGRYGYTF.

This clonotype occurred once. The chain employs TRBV20-1 and TRBJ1-6; no definite D call. CDR3 size: 14 residues. Per germline, CDR1 DFQATT and CDR2 SNEGSKA (reference sequence). The V end lost 7 bases, the J end lost 3 bases, and 13 bases lay between the germline ends. The DNA for the CDR3 is TGCAGTGTTTCGCTCCGGGACTATAATTCACCCCTCCACTTT. Amino acid sequence: CSVSLRDYNSPLHF.

The gene calls are TRBV7-9 and TRBJ1-4, with D uncertain. V shed 4 bases and J shed 11 bases, with 20 bases lying between them. The CDR3 loop spans 15 amino acids. Germline V gives CDR1 SEHNR, CDR2 FQNEAQ (reference sequence). The CDR3 DNA reads as TGTGCCAGCAGCTACCAAGGCAAGTCCCAAGCGAAACTGTTTTTT. Translation: CASSYQGKSQAKLFF. The whole variable domain, remainder taken from reference TRBV7-9 and TRBJ1-4, is DTGVSQNPRHKITKRGQNVTFRCDPISEHNRLYWYRQTLGQGPEFLTYFQNEAQLEKSRLLSDRFSAERPKGSFSTLEIQRTEQGDSAMYLCASSYQGKSQAKLFFGSGTQLSVL.

Concerning this clonotype itself: One end of the junction varies from germline; a read error may be responsible. This chain links TRBV3-1 with TRBJ1-1; no clear D. Germline CDR1 reads LGHDT; CDR2 reads YNNKEL (reference sequence). The CDR3 covers 13 residues. CDR3 region: CAGSPRFNAEAFF. For the CDR3, the DNA is TGTGCCGGCAGCCCCCGGTTCAATGCTGAAGCTTTCTTT.